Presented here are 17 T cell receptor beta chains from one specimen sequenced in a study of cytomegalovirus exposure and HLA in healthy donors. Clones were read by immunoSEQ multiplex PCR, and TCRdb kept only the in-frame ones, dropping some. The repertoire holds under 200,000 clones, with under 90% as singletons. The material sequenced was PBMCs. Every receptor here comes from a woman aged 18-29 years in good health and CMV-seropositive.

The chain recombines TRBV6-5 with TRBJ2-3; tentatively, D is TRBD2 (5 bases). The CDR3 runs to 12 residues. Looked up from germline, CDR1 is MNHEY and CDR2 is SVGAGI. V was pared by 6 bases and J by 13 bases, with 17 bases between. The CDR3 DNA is TGTGCCAGCAGGGGGAGCTTGGGGTCCGAGTATTTT. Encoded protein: CASRGSLGSEYF.

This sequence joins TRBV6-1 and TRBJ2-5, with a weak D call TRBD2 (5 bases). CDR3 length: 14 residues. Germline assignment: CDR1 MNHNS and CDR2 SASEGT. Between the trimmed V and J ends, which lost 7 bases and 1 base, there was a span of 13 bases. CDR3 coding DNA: TGTGCCAGCATCTACAGCGGAATCCAAGAGACCCAGTACTTC. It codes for CASIYSGIQETQYF.

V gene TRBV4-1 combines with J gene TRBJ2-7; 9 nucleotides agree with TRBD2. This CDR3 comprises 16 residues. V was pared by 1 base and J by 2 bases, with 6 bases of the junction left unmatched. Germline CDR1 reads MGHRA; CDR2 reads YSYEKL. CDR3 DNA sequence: TGCGCCAGCAGCCAAGTCCCTAGCGGGAACCCCTACGAGCAGTACTTC. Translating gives CASSQVPSGNPYEQYF.

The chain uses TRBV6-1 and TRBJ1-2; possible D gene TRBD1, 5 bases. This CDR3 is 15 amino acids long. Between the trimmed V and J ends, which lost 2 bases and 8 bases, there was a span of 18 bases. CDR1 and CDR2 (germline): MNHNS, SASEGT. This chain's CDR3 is CASSEWEGLSGGYTF. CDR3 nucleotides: TGTGCCAGCAGTGAATGGGAGGGACTCTCAGGAGGCTACACCTTC.

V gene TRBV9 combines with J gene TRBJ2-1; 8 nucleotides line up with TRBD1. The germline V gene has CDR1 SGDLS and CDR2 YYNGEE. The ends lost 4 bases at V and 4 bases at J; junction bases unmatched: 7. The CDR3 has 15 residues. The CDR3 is CASSSPRGPYNEQFF. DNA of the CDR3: TGTGCCAGCAGCTCGCCCAGGGGGCCGTACAATGAGCAGTTCTTC.

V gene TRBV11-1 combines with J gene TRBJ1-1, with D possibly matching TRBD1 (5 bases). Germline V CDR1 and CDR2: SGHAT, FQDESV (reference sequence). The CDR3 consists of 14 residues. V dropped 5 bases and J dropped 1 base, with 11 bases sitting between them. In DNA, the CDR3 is TGTGCCAGCAGCAAACACCAGGGGAACACTGAAGCTTTCTTT. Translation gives CASSKHQGNTEAFF. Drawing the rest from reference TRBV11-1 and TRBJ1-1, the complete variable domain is EAEVAQSPRYKITEKSQAVAFWCDPISGHATLYWYRQILGQGPELLVQFQDESVVDDSQLPKDRFSAERLKGVDSTLKIQPAELGDSAMYLCASSKHQGNTEAFFGQGTRLTVV.

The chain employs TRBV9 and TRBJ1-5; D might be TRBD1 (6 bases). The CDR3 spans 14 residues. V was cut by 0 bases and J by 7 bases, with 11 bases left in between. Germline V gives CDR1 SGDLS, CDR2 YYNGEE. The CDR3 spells CASSVGTGQQPQHF. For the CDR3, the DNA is TGTGCCAGCAGCGTAGGGACGGGACAACAGCCCCAGCATTTT. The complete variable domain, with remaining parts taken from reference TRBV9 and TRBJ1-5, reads DSGVTQTPKHLITATGQRVTLRCSPRSGDLSVYWYQQSLDQGLQFLIQYYNGEERAKGNILERFSAQQFPDLHSELNLSSLELGDSALYFCASSVGTGQQPQHFGDGTRLSIL.

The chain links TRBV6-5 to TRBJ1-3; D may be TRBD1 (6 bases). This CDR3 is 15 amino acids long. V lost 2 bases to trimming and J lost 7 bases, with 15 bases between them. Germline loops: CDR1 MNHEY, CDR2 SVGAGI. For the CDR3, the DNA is TGTGCCAGCAGTTACGGGGGGGCAATCGGGAACACCATATATTTT. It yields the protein CASSYGGAIGNTIYF.

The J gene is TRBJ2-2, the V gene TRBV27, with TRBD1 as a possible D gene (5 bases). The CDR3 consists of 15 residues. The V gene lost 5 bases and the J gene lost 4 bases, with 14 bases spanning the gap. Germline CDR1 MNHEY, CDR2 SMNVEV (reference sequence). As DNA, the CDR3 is TGTGCCAGCAGTCCCAAGGACATTTCCACCGGGGAGCTGTTTTTT. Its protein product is CASSPKDISTGELFF.

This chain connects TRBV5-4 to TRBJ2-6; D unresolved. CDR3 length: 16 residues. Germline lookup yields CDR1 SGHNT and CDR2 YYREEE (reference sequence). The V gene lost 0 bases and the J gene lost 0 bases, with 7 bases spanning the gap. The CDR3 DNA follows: TGTGCCAGCAGCTTGGACGGTCTCTCTGGGGCCAACGTCCTGACTTTC. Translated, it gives CASSLDGLSGANVLTF.

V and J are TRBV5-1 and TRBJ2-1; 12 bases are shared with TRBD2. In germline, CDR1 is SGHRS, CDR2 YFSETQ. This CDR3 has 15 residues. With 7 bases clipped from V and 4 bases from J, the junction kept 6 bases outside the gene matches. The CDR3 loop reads CASRVLAGGYNEQFF. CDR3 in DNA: TGCGCCAGCCGCGTACTAGCGGGAGGTTACAATGAGCAGTTCTTC.

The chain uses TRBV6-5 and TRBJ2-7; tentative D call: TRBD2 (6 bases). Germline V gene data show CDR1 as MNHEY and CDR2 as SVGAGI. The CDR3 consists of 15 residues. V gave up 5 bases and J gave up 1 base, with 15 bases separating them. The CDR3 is CASSRGTDASYEQYF. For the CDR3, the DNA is TGTGCCAGCAGTCGGGGGACGGATGCTTCCTACGAGCAGTACTTC.

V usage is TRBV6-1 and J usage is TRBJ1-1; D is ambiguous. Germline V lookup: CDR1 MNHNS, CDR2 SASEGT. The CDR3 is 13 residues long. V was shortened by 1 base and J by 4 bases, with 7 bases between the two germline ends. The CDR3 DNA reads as TGTGCCAGCAGTGAAGTCCCAGGCACTGAAGCTTTCTTT. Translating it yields CASSEVPGTEAFF.

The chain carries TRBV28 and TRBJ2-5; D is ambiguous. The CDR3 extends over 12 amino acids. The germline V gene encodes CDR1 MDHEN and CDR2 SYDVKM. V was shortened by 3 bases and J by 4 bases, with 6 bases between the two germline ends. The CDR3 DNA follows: TGTGCCAGCAGTTTGGTGAGAGAGACCCAGTACTTC. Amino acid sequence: CASSLVRETQYF.

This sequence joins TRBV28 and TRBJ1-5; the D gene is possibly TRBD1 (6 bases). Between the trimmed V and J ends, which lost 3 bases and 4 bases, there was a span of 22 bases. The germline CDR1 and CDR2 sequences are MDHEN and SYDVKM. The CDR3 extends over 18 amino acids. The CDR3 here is CASSFLGIPRTENQPQHF. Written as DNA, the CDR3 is TGTGCCAGCAGTTTCCTGGGTATACCGCGGACAGAGAATCAGCCCCAGCATTTT.

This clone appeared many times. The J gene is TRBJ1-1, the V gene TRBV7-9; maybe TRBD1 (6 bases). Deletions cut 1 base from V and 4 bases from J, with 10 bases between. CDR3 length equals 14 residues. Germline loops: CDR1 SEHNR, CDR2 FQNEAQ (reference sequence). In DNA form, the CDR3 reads TGTGCCAGCAGCTTAGAACAGGGCGGCACTGAAGCTTTCTTT. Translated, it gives CASSLEQGGTEAFF.

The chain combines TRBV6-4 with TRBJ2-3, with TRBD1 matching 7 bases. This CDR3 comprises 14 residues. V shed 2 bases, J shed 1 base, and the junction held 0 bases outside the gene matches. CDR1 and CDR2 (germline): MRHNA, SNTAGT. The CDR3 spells CASSDQGGTDTQYF. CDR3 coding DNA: TGTGCCAGCAGTGACCAGGGGGGCACAGATACGCAGTATTTT.